This T cell receptor beta chain was captured in a study of T-cell memory formation after mild COVID-19. Broader study findings: Memory cells collected pre-infection included some clones that later responded, suggesting cross-reactive memory joined. Later expanders leaned CD4+, whereas clones that contracted between day 15 and 85 were balanced CD4/CD8. CD4+ contracting clones lay mainly in CM and EM, CD8+ ones in EMRA.

From 5'RACE with constant-segment primers came TCR alpha and TCR beta cDNA libraries that carried sample barcodes and UMIs. Using its own MiXCR run on the 5' RACE reads, TCRdb lists one record per CDR3 protein. The repertoire holds tens of thousands of distinct CDR3 sequences, over 15% seen once, with around 29% in the top ten. From germline, CDR1 is MGHRA and CDR2 YSYEKL. Trimming cost V 1 base and J 8 bases; bases outside gene matches: 10. This CDR3 comprises 16 residues. This clonotype was detected a few times. Its target is unknown. The V call is TRBV4-1, the J call TRBJ1-5, with 8 bases aligning to TRBD1. Sequencing was performed on PBMCs or a T cell subset sorted from them (not recorded which). The receptor comes from an adult woman who had mild COVID-19 (a few samples of this study predate the infection). Cell type and time point are not known. The CDR3 sequence: CASSQAEGAGGEPQHF. The DNA of the CDR3 is TGCGCCAGCAGCCAAGCCGAGGGGGCAGGGGGCGAGCCCCAGCATTTT.